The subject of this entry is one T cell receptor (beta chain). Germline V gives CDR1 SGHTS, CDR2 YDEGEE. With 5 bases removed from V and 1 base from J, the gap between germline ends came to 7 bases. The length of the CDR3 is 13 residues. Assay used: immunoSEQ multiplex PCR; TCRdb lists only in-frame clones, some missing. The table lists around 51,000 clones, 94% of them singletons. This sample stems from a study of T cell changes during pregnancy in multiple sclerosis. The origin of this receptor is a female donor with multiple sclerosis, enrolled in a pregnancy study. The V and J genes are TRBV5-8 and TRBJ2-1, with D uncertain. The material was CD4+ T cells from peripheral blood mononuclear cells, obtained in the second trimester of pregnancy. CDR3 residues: CASRLRSYNEQFF. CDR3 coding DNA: TGTGCCAGCAGGTTACGGTCCTACAATGAGCAGTTCTTC. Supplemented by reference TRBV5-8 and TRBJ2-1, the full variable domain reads EAGVTQSPTHLIKTRGQQATLRCSPISGHTSVYWYQQALGLGLQFLLWYDEGEERNRGNFPPRFSGRQFPNYSSELNVNALELEDSALYLCASRLRSYNEQFFGPGTRLTVL.